Sequencing of this TCR beta chain was carried out in a study of Ad26.COV2.S vaccination and SARS-CoV-2 variants. Treatment given: around 19 received Ad26.COV2.S at low or high dose, single or two shots; roughly five received placebo; per-sample allocation not given. Material that was analyzed had been drawn on day 63 after the first vaccine or placebo injection. In the case of this clone: What it binds is not known.

Some clones are missing from TCRdb's copy, which holds only in-frame ones; the method was immunoSEQ multiplex PCR. Seen here are some 340,000 clones, about 86% observed once, and the top ten hold more than 1.5%. Study conclusions and caveats: Spike-specific TCR breadth was greater after Ad26.COV2.S than placebo.

Specimen: peripheral blood, collected in a trial of Ad26.COV2.S vaccine versus placebo. The clonotype originates from a person between 18 and 59 years old who received the Ad26.COV2.S COVID-19 vaccine or a placebo.

The CDR3 DNA follows: TGCGCCAGCAGCCGGATTATGTATTCCGGGGAGCTGTTTTTT. Translating gives CASSRIMYSGELFF. The chain is built from TRBV4-3 and TRBJ2-2; D gene unclear. The CDR3 contains 14 residues. Germline CDR1 and CDR2: LGHNA and YSLEER. V gave up 4 bases and J gave up 6 bases, with 12 bases separating them.